The subject of this entry is one TCR beta chain. Its matching antigen is unknown. Generated by immunoSEQ multiplex PCR, the TCRdb table keeps only in-frame clones and is missing some. The profile shows around 130,000 clones, just over 85% of them singletons. This record comes from a study of T cell responses to AZD1222 COVID-19 vaccine. This CDR3 contains 15 residues. Germline V lookup: CDR1 SEHNR, CDR2 FQNEAQ (reference sequence). V lost 1 base to trimming and J lost 7 bases; unmatched junction nucleotides: 5. General study points: Possibly, clonal diversity was underestimated; donors were largely white British and included more females. Scientists sampled the repertoires only once the peak T cell response had passed.

This clonotype originated in an adult in good health. The sample was peripheral blood, taken on day 0 of AZD1222 vaccination. The chain recombines TRBV7-9 with TRBJ1-2, with 11 bases that match TRBD1. For the CDR3, the DNA is TGTGCCAGCAGCTTAGAAGGACAGGGGGCGAGTGGCTACACCTTC. It is translated as CASSLEGQGASGYTF.